Listed below are T cell receptor beta chains from one sample, sequenced in a study of T cell clones after liver transplantation. Profiled with immunoSEQ multiplex PCR; TCRdb holds only in-frame clones, not every one. Among roughly 19,000 clones, approximately 84% were seen once, and the ten largest hold around 35%. The starting material was CD8+ T cells from blood, obtained approximately 54 months after liver transplant. These receptors originate from a human patient who received a liver transplant. Part of the T cells may come from the graft donor. Both conserved end residues are part of each CDR3. The order of the fields is V gene, D gene, J gene, CDR3 protein. A D gene is named only where the DNA matches it firmly.

v_call: TRBV5-4; d_call: -; j_call: TRBJ1-2; cdr3_aa: CASSQDGPNYGYTF
v_call: TRBV4-1; d_call: TRBD1; j_call: TRBJ1-2; cdr3_aa: CASSQESEGGNYGYTF
v_call: TRBV19; d_call: -; j_call: TRBJ2-2; cdr3_aa: CASSIQGTGELFF
v_call: TRBV6-5; d_call: TRBD1; j_call: TRBJ1-1; cdr3_aa: CASSYWGQGKAEAFF
v_call: TRBV14; d_call: TRBD2; j_call: TRBJ2-4; cdr3_aa: CASCISGGAMNIQYF
v_call: TRBV19; d_call: -; j_call: TRBJ1-6; cdr3_aa: CASSYGPSSYNSPLHF
v_call: TRBV27; d_call: -; j_call: TRBJ2-3; cdr3_aa: CASSFPGGAVDTQYF
v_call: TRBV6-1; d_call: -; j_call: TRBJ1-2; cdr3_aa: CASSESAAGYTF
v_call: TRBV7-2; d_call: TRBD1; j_call: TRBJ1-5; cdr3_aa: CASSLRQGESQPQHF
v_call: TRBV19; d_call: -; j_call: TRBJ1-1; cdr3_aa: CASSKANQNTEAFF
v_call: TRBV9; d_call: -; j_call: TRBJ1-4; cdr3_aa: CASSAPDATNEKLFF
v_call: TRBV19; d_call: -; j_call: TRBJ1-4; cdr3_aa: CASRGRHWGGTNEKLFF
v_call: TRBV10-3; d_call: -; j_call: TRBJ2-3; cdr3_aa: CAIRSPGTYSTDTQYF
v_call: TRBV7-9; d_call: TRBD1; j_call: TRBJ1-1; cdr3_aa: CASLPDRGLTEAFF
v_call: TRBV5-4; d_call: -; j_call: TRBJ1-5; cdr3_aa: CASSLEGMNQPQHF
v_call: TRBV27; d_call: -; j_call: TRBJ2-1; cdr3_aa: CASSLGHNEQFF
v_call: TRBV4-1; d_call: -; j_call: TRBJ2-2; cdr3_aa: CASSVMGSGELFF
v_call: TRBV7-6; d_call: TRBD1; j_call: TRBJ2-2; cdr3_aa: CASSYGTGLGELFF
v_call: TRBV6-6; d_call: -; j_call: TRBJ1-1; cdr3_aa: CASSYEGRGVAFF
v_call: TRBV11-3; d_call: -; j_call: TRBJ2-7; cdr3_aa: CASSLAGRSYEQYF
v_call: TRBV5-4; d_call: -; j_call: TRBJ2-2; cdr3_aa: CASSSSLRGYTGELFF
v_call: TRBV15; d_call: -; j_call: TRBJ1-1; cdr3_aa: CATSFGSDAAFF
v_call: TRBV28; d_call: -; j_call: TRBJ2-7; cdr3_aa: CASSLYDPYEQYF
v_call: TRBV13; d_call: -; j_call: TRBJ2-7; cdr3_aa: CASSNGLNYEQYF
v_call: TRBV6-5; d_call: -; j_call: TRBJ1-2; cdr3_aa: CASSYHTNYGYTF
v_call: TRBV4-1; d_call: TRBD1; j_call: TRBJ1-2; cdr3_aa: CANSQGPQGATNYGYTF
v_call: TRBV2; d_call: -; j_call: TRBJ2-7; cdr3_aa: CASSEPRGPSYEQYF
v_call: TRBV7-2; d_call: TRBD1; j_call: TRBJ1-5; cdr3_aa: CASSDRWTGRDQPQHF
v_call: TRBV29-1; d_call: -; j_call: TRBJ2-1; cdr3_aa: CSVGMEYNEQFF
v_call: TRBV6-4; d_call: -; j_call: TRBJ2-2; cdr3_aa: CASSPRGTPHTGELFF
v_call: TRBV19; d_call: TRBD1; j_call: -; cdr3_aa: CASSLRRGTGLYEQYF
v_call: TRBV19; d_call: TRBD2; j_call: TRBJ2-7; cdr3_aa: CASRYSPGGDYEQYF
v_call: TRBV7-9; d_call: -; j_call: TRBJ2-3; cdr3_aa: CASSYTDSSSTDTQYF
v_call: TRBV19; d_call: -; j_call: TRBJ2-7; cdr3_aa: CASSQGLGSYEQYF
v_call: TRBV2; d_call: TRBD1; j_call: TRBJ1-1; cdr3_aa: CASSGTGNPNEAFF
v_call: TRBV19; d_call: -; j_call: TRBJ1-6; cdr3_aa: CASSTGNSPLHF
v_call: TRBV2; d_call: -; j_call: TRBJ1-3; cdr3_aa: CASSVVDSGNTIYF
v_call: TRBV4-1; d_call: -; j_call: TRBJ2-7; cdr3_aa: CASSPGGEQYF
v_call: TRBV30; d_call: -; j_call: TRBJ1-4; cdr3_aa: CAWSERGRRGEKLFF
v_call: TRBV5-4; d_call: TRBD1; j_call: TRBJ2-7; cdr3_aa: CASSEPGQGSYEQYF
v_call: TRBV5-6; d_call: TRBD1; j_call: TRBJ1-6; cdr3_aa: CASSYRDSYSPLHF
v_call: TRBV28; d_call: TRBD1; j_call: TRBJ2-1; cdr3_aa: CASNQGTDQDNEQFF
v_call: TRBV6-6; d_call: TRBD1; j_call: TRBJ1-1; cdr3_aa: CASSSTGGTEAFF
v_call: TRBV7-2; d_call: -; j_call: TRBJ1-6; cdr3_aa: CASSPRGYGYSYNSPLHF
v_call: TRBV10-3; d_call: TRBD2; j_call: TRBJ2-3; cdr3_aa: CAISYGGVLTDTQYF
v_call: TRBV6-1; d_call: -; j_call: TRBJ2-7; cdr3_aa: CASGIGNEQYF
v_call: TRBV16; d_call: -; j_call: TRBJ2-3; cdr3_aa: CASSQGQYTDTQYF
v_call: TRBV6-1; d_call: TRBD2; j_call: TRBJ2-2; cdr3_aa: CASSSTSGVMWELFF